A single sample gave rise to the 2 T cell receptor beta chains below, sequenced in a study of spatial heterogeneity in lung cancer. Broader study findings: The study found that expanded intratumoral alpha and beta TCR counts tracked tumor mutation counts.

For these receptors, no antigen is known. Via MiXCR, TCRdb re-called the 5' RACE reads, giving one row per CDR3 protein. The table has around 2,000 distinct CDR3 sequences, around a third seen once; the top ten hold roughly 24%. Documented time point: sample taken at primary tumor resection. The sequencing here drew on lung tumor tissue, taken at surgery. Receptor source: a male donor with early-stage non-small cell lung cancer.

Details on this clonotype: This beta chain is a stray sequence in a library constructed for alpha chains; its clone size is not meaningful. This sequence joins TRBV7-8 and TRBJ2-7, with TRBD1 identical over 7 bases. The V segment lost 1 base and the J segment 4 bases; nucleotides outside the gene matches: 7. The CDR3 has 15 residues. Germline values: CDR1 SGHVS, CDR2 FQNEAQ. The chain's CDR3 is CASSLGVQGVYEQYF. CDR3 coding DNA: TGTGCCAGCAGCTTAGGCGTCCAGGGGGTATACGAGCAGTACTTC. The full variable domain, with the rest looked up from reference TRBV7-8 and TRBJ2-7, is GAGVSQSPRYKVAKRGQDVALRCDPISGHVSLFWYQQALGQGPEFLTYFQNEAQLDKSGLPSDRFFAERPEGSVSTLKIQRTQQEDSAVYLCASSLGVQGVYEQYFGPGTRLTVT.

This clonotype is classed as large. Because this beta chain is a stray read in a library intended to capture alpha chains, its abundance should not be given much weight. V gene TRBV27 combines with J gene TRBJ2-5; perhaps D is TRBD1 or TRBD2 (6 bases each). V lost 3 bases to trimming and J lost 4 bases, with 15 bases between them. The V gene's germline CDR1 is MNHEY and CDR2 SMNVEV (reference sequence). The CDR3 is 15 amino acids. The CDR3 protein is CASSFGQGRGETQYF. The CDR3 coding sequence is TGTGCCAGCAGTTTTGGTCAGGGGCGGGGAGAGACCCAGTACTTC.